Listed below are T cell receptor beta chains from one sample, sequenced in a study of T cell responses to AZD1222 COVID-19 vaccine. Measured with immunoSEQ multiplex PCR; TCRdb has only the in-frame clones, and not every one. The sample contains just over 150,000 clones, about nine tenths of which appear only once. This material consisted of peripheral blood, taken on day 0 of AZD1222 vaccination. The source of these receptors is an adult in good health. Both conserved end residues are part of each CDR3. Each record gives: V gene, J gene, D gene, clone size, CDR3 DNA, CDR3 protein. The D gene is left open where the match is weak. Expanded clones are given a class, and other clones once, few, many or no size at all.

V: TRBV7-3
J: TRBJ2-1
D: TRBD2
size: .
DNA: TGTGCCAGCAGCTTAGGAGGGAGGGATGAGCAGTTCTTC
CDR3: CASSLGGRDEQFF

V: TRBV7-3
J: TRBJ2-2
D: .
size: once
DNA: TGTGCCAGCAGCTTAACCTATAATCTTGCGAAATCGGGCACCGGGGAGCTGTTTTTT
CDR3: CASSLTYNLAKSGTGELFF

V: TRBV24-1
J: TRBJ2-1
D: .
size: .
DNA: TGTGCCGTCACGAGCGGGTCCTCCTACAATGAGCAGTTCTTC
CDR3: CAVTSGSSYNEQFF

V: TRBV13
J: TRBJ2-1
D: TRBD2
size: .
DNA: TGTGCCAGCAGCTTAACTACTAGCGGGAGGTACAATGAGCAGTTCTTC
CDR3: CASSLTTSGRYNEQFF

V: TRBV7-9
J: TRBJ2-2
D: TRBD2
size: .
DNA: TGTGCCAGCAGCTTTCAAGCGGGATGGAGCACCGGGGAGCTGTTTTTT
CDR3: CASSFQAGWSTGELFF

V: TRBV28
J: TRBJ2-7
D: TRBD1
size: .
DNA: TGTGCCAGCAGTACCGGGACAGTCTACGAGCAGTACTTC
CDR3: CASSTGTVYEQYF

V: TRBV10-3
J: TRBJ2-7
D: TRBD1
size: .
DNA: TGTGCCATCAGTGAGTCGACAGGGGGGTCGTTATACGAGCAGTACTTC
CDR3: CAISESTGGSLYEQYF

V: TRBV10-3
J: TRBJ2-1
D: TRBD2
size: .
DNA: TGTGCCATCAGTGCGGGGGGAGGGCGGTCCTACAATGAGCAGTTCTTC
CDR3: CAISAGGGRSYNEQFF

V: TRBV7-9
J: TRBJ2-1
D: TRBD1
size: .
DNA: TGTGCCAGTACAACCGGGACAGGGTCGACGGGTTCCCTGCTCTTC
CDR3: CASTTGTGSTGSLLF

V: TRBV24-1
J: TRBJ1-4
D: .
size: .
DNA: TGTGCCACCAGTGACACGGCCGACGGATTTGAAAAACTGTTTTTT
CDR3: CATSDTADGFEKLFF

V: TRBV20-1
J: TRBJ2-2
D: TRBD1
size: .
DNA: TGCAGTGCTAGTCCCGACAGGGGGCTTAACACCGGGGAGCTGTTTTTT
CDR3: CSASPDRGLNTGELFF

V: TRBV27
J: TRBJ1-1
D: .
size: once
DNA: TGTGCCAGCAGTTCGACGGTGAACACTGAAGCTTTCTTT
CDR3: CASSSTVNTEAFF

V: TRBV30
J: TRBJ2-2
D: .
size: .
DNA: TGTGCCTGGAGTGTAGGGGGTAACACCGGGGAGCTGTTTTTT
CDR3: CAWSVGGNTGELFF

V: TRBV7-2
J: TRBJ2-1
D: TRBD1
size: .
DNA: TGTGCCAGCAGCCCCGGGACAGGATACTACAATGAGCAGTTCTTC
CDR3: CASSPGTGYYNEQFF

V: TRBV7-8
J: TRBJ1-1
D: TRBD1
size: .
DNA: TGTGCCAGCCAACTCCGGGACAGGGTATATACTGAAGCTTTCTTT
CDR3: CASQLRDRVYTEAFF

V: TRBV7-9
J: TRBJ1-1
D: .
size: few
DNA: TGTGCCAGCAGCTTAGAAGTAGGAGGGGTACTAACTGAAGCTTTCTTT
CDR3: CASSLEVGGVLTEAFF

V: TRBV19
J: TRBJ1-5
D: TRBD1
size: .
DNA: TGTGCCAGTATCCAACGGGACAGGGCGGGAGATCAGCCCCAGCATTTT
CDR3: CASIQRDRAGDQPQHF

V: TRBV3-1/TRBV3-2
J: TRBJ2-7
D: TRBD2
size: .
DNA: TGTGCCAGCAGTACCGGGACTACCGTTTACGAGCAGTACTTC
CDR3: CASSTGTTVYEQYF